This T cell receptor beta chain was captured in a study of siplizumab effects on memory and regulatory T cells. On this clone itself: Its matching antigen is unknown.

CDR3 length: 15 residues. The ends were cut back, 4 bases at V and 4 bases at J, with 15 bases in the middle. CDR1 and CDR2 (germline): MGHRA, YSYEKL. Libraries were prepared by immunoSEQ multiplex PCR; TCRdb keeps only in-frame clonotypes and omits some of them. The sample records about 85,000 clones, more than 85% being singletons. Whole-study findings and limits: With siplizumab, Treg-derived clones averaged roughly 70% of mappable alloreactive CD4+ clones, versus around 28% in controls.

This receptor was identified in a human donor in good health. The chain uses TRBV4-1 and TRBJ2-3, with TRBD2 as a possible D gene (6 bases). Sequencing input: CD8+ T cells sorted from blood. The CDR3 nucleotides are TGCGCCAGCAGCCTAGGGACTCTGGATCCAGATACGCAGTATTTT. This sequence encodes CASSLGTLDPDTQYF.